This TCR beta chain was captured in a study of CD8+CD57+ T cells in acquired aplastic anemia. A single count supports this clonotype. Its antigen is currently unknown. Study-wide results and limits: In common between the patients and the controls were twenty-nine CD8+ CDR3 sequences.

It was genomic DNA that served as the template for profiling TCR beta VDJ and CDR3. Each CDR3 protein is one row after TCRdb ran MiXCR on the reads. The sample comprises around 150,000 distinct CDR3 sequences, 40% to 45% of which are singletons, and roughly 8.9% rests with the top ten. The ends lost 3 bases at V and 7 bases at J; junction bases unmatched: 10. The CDR3 loop spans 15 amino acids. CDR1 and CDR2 (germline): SGHRS, YFSETQ. Sequencing was done on a sample of sorted CD4+, CD8+, or CD8+CD57+ T cells (not recorded which) from PBMCs. This receptor was obtained from a human donor in good health, serving as a control. The chain recombines TRBV5-1 with TRBJ2-7; 10 bases line up with TRBD1. The CDR3 reads CASSSDRGHSPEQYF. DNA of the CDR3: TGCGCCAGCAGCTCCGACAGGGGGCATTCGCCTGAGCAGTACTTC.